The next 14 T cell receptor beta chains were all read from a single sample in a study of immune characteristics of hereditary and idiopathic chronic pancreatitis. The protocol was immunoSEQ multiplex PCR, while the TCRdb copy is restricted to in-frame clones and leaves out a portion. The table lists thousands of clones, roughly 80% of them singletons, with 16% in the top ten. Total pancreatectomy with islet autotransplantation was the source of the chronic pancreatitis pancreas tissue. The sample was pancreas tissue with idiopathic chronic pancreatitis. The receptors shown here come from a human donor with chronic pancreatitis.

This clone showed up just a few times. The chain links TRBV4-1 to TRBJ1-2; TRBD1 is a possible D gene (6 bases). In germline, CDR1 is MGHRA, CDR2 YSYEKL. V was clipped by 1 base and J by 4 bases, with 13 bases between them. The CDR3 covers 15 residues. CDR3 in amino acids: CASSQVTGSLYGYTF. The DNA of the CDR3 is TGCGCCAGCAGCCAAGTTACAGGGAGCCTCTATGGCTACACCTTC.

The chain recombines TRBV10-3 with TRBJ1-6, with 8 bases aligning to TRBD1. The CDR3 has 15 amino acids. CDR1 and CDR2 (germline): ENHRY, SYGVKD. After removal of 8 bases from V and 5 bases from J, the junction contained 8 bases not matched to a gene. CDR3 in amino acids: CAIGTGGQNNSPLHF. The DNA of the CDR3 is TGTGCCATCGGCACAGGGGGACAGAATAATTCACCCCTCCACTTT.

The rearrangement joins TRBV6-1 to TRBJ1-3; D not resolved. CDR1 MNHNS and CDR2 SASEGT come from the germline V gene. The CDR3 has 15 residues. Trimming shortened V by 2 bases and J by 8 bases, and 16 bases separated the two germline ends. The CDR3 DNA reads as TGTGCCAGCAGTGAATCTATGTCCTCGGGTTACACCATATATTTT. It specifies CASSESMSSGYTIYF.

V and J are TRBV7-3 and TRBJ2-1; a possible D gene is TRBD1 (6 bases). V lost 4 bases and J lost 4, with 8 bases in between. The germline CDR1 and CDR2 sequences are SGHTA and FQGTGA. CDR3 size: 13 residues. In nucleotides, the CDR3 is TGTGCCAGCAGCTCGACAGGATACAATGAGCAGTTCTTC. Translation gives CASSSTGYNEQFF.

The V call is TRBV19, the J call TRBJ2-3; either TRBD1 or TRBD2 may fit D (5 bases each). Germline CDR1 LNHDA, CDR2 SQIVND (reference sequence). The CDR3 extends over 16 amino acids. The CDR3 here is CPARRRLGPPTDTQYF. CDR3 coding DNA: TGTCCCGCCCGCCGTAGACTGGGACCCCCCACAGATACGCAGTATTTT.

In this sample, this clone turned up once. CDR3 residues: CASSYRGTDNSPLHF. The CDR3 region has the DNA TGTGCCAGCAGTTACCGAGGGACAGATAATTCACCCCTCCACTTT. V is TRBV6-6 and J is TRBJ1-6; 7 positions agree with TRBD1. CDR1 is MNHNY, CDR2 SVGAGI, per germline (reference sequence). V lost 2 bases to trimming and J lost 5 bases; unmatched junction nucleotides: 3. The CDR3 runs to 15 residues.

In its sample, this clone was seen a few times. The rearrangement uses TRBV10-3 and TRBJ1-5; no reliable D call. V lost 4 bases and J lost 5, with 15 bases in between. Germline V lookup: CDR1 ENHRY, CDR2 SYGVKD. This CDR3 comprises 15 residues. CDR3 DNA sequence: TGTGCCATCAGTGCCACGAAAGGAAATGATCAGCCCCAGCATTTT. Translated, it gives CAISATKGNDQPQHF.

The table lists this clone with a count of one. CDR3 nucleotide sequence: TGTGCCAGCAGCCAACCACTAGCGGGGGCCACAGATACGCAGTATTTT. Translation: CASSQPLAGATDTQYF. V and J are TRBV3-1 (or the pseudogene TRBV3-2) and TRBJ2-3; the match to TRBD2 covers 11 bases. The CDR3 is made up of 16 amino acids. With 2 bases clipped from V and 2 bases from J, the junction kept 3 bases outside the gene matches. Germline CDR1 is LGHDT and CDR2 is YNNKEL (reference sequence).

This clone was detected a few times. The chain couples TRBV19 to TRBJ2-7, with D perhaps TRBD1 or TRBD2 (5 bases each). Per germline, CDR1 LNHDA and CDR2 SQIVND (reference sequence). The CDR3 extends over 13 amino acids. V lost 10 bases to trimming and J lost 5 bases, with 18 bases between them. The CDR3 spells CATGAGTVNEQYF. For the CDR3, the DNA is TGTGCCACCGGGGCAGGGACGGTGAACGAGCAGTACTTC.

On this clone: The junction differs from germline at one of its ends, possibly a read error. The V gene is TRBV6-2 or TRBV6-3, the J gene TRBJ2-7, with a possible D match to TRBD2 (7 bases). Germline V lookup: CDR1 MNHEY, CDR2 SVGEGT. There are 12 residues in the CDR3. The DNA of the CDR3 is TGTGCCAGCAGCAACGGGGGGCACCCCGGGTCCTTC. Protein: CASSNGGHPGSF.

The gene calls are TRBV29-1 and TRBJ2-1; 10 positions agree with TRBD2. V trimming: 0 bases; J trimming: 5 bases; junction bases outside the gene matches: 13. CDR1 is SQVTM, CDR2 ANQGSEA, per germline. This CDR3 is built from 18 residues. The CDR3 DNA follows: TGCAGCGTTGAAGATTGGCGGCTAGCGGGAGTTCGGAACAATGAGCAGTTCTTC. The encoded protein is CSVEDWRLAGVRNNEQFF.

The chain joins TRBV19 to TRBJ2-7, with D possibly TRBD2 on 5 matching bases. Trimming stripped 8 bases from V and 0 bases from J, with 11 bases between. Germline CDR1 is LNHDA and CDR2 is SQIVND (reference sequence). This CDR3 has 13 residues. CDR3 loop: CASSGGASYEQYF. CDR3 in DNA: TGTGCCAGTTCAGGAGGAGCCTCCTACGAGCAGTACTTC. Filled out from reference TRBV19 and TRBJ2-7, the complete variable domain reads DGGITQSPKYLFRKEGQNVTLSCEQNLNHDAMYWYRQDPGQGLRLIYYSQIVNDFQKGDIAEGYSVSREKKESFPLTVTSAQKNPTAFYLCASSGGASYEQYFGPGTRLTVT.

The chain recombines TRBV25-1 with TRBJ1-2; 9 bases map to TRBD1. J lost 3 bases, V lost 4 bases, and 6 bases had no gene match. CDR1 and CDR2 from the germline V gene are MGHDK and SYGVNS. The CDR3 is 15 residues long. CDR3 DNA: TGTGCCAGCAGTGCCAAGACAGGGGGGTACTATGGCTACACCTTC. Protein sequence: CASSAKTGGYYGYTF.

The chain is built from TRBV3-1 (or the pseudogene TRBV3-2) and TRBJ2-5; TRBD1 agrees at 8 bases. V trimming: 5 bases; J trimming: 5 bases; junction bases outside the gene matches: 4. The CDR3 contains 13 residues. The germline V gene encodes CDR1 LGHDT and CDR2 YNNKEL (reference sequence). The CDR3 reads CASSGTGGETQYF. The CDR3 DNA follows: TGTGCCAGCAGCGGGACAGGAGGGGAGACCCAGTACTTC.